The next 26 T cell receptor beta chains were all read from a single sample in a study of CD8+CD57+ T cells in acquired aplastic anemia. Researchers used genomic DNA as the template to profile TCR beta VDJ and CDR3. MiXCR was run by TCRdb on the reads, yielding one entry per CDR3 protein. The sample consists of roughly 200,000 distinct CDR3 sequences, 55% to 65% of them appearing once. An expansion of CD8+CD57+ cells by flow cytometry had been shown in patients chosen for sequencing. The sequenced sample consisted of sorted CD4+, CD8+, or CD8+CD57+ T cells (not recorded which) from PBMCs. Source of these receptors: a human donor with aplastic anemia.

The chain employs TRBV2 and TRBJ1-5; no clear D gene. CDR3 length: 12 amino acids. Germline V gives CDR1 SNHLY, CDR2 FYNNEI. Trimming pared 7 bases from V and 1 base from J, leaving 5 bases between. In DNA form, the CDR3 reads TGTGCCAGCAAGGAGAGCAATCAGCCCCAGCATTTT. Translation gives CASKESNQPQHF.

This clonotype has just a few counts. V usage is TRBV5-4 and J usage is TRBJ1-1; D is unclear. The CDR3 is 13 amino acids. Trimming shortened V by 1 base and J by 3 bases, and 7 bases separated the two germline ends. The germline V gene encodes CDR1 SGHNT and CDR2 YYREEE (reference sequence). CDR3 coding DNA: TGTGCCAGCAGCTTGTCTTTGGACACTGAAGCTTTCTTT. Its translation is CASSLSLDTEAFF.

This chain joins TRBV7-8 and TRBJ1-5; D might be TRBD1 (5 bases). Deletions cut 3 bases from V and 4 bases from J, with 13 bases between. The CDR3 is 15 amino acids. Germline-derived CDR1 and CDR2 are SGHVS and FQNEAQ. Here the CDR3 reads CASSFFGTVNQPQHF. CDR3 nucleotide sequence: TGTGCCAGCAGCTTCTTCGGGACGGTAAATCAGCCCCAGCATTTT.

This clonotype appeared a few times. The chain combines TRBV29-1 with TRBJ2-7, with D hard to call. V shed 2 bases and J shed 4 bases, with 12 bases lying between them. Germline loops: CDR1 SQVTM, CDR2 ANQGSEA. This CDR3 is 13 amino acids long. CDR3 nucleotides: TGCAGCGTTGAAAACACCTTAGGTTACGAGCAGTACTTC. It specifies CSVENTLGYEQYF.

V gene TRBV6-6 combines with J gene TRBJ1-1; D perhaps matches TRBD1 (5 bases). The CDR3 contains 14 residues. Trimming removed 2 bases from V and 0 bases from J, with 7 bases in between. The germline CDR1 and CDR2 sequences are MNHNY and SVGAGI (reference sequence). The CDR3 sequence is CASSYRRVNTEAFF. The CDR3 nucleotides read TGTGCCAGCAGTTACCGCAGGGTGAACACTGAAGCTTTCTTT.

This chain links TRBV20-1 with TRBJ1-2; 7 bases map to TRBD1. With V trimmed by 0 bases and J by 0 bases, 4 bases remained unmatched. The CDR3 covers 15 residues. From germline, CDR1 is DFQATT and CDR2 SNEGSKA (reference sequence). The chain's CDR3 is CSARERGTANYGYTF. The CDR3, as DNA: TGCAGTGCTAGAGAGAGGGGGACAGCTAACTATGGCTACACCTTC.

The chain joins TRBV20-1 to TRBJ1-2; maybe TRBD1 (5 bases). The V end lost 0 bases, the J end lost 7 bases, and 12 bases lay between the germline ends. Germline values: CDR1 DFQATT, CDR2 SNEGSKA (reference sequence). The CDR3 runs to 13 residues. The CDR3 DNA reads TGCAGTGCTAGAGATGGGGCAGGGACTGGCTACACCTTC. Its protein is CSARDGAGTGYTF.

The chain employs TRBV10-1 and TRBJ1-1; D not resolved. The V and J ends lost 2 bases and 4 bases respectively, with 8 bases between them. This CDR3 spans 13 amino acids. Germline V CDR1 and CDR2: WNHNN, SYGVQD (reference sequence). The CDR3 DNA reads TGCGCCAGCAGTGAGGGTCCCGTCACTGAAGCTTTCTTT. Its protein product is CASSEGPVTEAFF.

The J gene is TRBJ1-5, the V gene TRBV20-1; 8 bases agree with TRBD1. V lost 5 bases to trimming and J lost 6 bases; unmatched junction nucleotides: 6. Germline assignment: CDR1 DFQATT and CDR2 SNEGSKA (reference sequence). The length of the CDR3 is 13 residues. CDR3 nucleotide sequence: TGCAGTGCTGACAGGGGAAAAAGTCAGCCCCAGCATTTT. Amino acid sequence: CSADRGKSQPQHF.

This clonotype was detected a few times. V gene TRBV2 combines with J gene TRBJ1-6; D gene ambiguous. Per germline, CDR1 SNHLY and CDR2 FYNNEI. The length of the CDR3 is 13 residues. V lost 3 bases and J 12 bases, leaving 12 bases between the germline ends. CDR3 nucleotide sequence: TGTGCCAGCAGTGACCAGGTGGCAGAACCCCTCCACTTT. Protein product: CASSDQVAEPLHF.

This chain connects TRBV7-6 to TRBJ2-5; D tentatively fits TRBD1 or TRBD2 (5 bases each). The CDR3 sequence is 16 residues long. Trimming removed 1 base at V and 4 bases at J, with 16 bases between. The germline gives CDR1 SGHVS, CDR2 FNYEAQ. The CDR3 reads CASSLGGSARGETQYF. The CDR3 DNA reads TGTGCCAGCAGCTTAGGAGGTAGTGCGAGGGGAGAGACCCAGTACTTC.

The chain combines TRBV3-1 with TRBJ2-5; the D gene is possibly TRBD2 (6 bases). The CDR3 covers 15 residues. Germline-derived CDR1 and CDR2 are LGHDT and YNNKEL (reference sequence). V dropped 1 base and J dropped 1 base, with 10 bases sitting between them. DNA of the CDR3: TGTGCCAGCAGCCAAGTACGACTAGTCCAAGAGACCCAGTACTTC. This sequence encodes CASSQVRLVQETQYF.

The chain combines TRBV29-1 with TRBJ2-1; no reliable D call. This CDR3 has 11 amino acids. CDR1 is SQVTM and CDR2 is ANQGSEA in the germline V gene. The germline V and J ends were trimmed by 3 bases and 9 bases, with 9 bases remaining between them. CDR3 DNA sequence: TGCAGCGTTGAGGGTGTGGTTGAGCAGTTCTTC. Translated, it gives CSVEGVVEQFF.

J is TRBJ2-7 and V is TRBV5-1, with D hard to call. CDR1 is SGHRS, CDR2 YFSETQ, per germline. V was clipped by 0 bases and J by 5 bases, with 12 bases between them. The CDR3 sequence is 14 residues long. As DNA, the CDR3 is TGCGCCAGCAGCTTGGCCGTTACACCCAACGAGCAGTACTTC. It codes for CASSLAVTPNEQYF. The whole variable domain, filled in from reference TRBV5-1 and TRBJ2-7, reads KAGVTQTPRYLIKTRGQQVTLSCSPISGHRSVSWYQQTPGQGLQFLFEYFSETQRNKGNFPGRFSGRQFSNSRSEMNVSTLELGDSALYLCASSLAVTPNEQYFGPGTRLTVT.

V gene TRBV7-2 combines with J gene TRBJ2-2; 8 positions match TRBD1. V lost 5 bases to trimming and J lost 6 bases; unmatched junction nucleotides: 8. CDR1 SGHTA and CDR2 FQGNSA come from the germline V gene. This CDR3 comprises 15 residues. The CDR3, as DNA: TGTGCCAGCAGCCACGGGGACAGGCCTTCCGGGGAGCTGTTTTTT. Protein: CASSHGDRPSGELFF.

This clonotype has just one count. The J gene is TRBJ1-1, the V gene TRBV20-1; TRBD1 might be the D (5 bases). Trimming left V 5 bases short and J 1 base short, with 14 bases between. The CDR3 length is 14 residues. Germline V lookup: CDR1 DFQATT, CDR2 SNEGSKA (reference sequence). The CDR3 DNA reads TGCAGTGCTGGGGGACGGTCAAAGAACACTGAAGCTTTCTTT. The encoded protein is CSAGGRSKNTEAFF.

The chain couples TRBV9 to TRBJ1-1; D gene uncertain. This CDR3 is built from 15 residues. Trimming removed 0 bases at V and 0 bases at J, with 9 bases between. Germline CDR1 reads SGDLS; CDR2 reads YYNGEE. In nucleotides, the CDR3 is TGTGCCAGCAGCGTAGGGGCCATGATGAACACTGAAGCTTTCTTT. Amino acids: CASSVGAMMNTEAFF.

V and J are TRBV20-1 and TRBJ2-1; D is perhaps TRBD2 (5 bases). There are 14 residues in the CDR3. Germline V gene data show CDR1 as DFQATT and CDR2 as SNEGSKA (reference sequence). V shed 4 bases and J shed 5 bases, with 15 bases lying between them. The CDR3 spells CSAISGVRHNEQFF. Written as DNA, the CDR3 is TGCAGTGCTATATCCGGGGTTCGGCACAATGAGCAGTTCTTC.

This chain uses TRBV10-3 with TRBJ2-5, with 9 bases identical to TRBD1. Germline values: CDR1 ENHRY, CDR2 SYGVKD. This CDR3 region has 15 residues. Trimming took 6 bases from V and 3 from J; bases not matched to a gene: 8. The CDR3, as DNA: TGTGCCATCAGAGCGGACAGGGGAAAAGAAGAGACCCAGTACTTC. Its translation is CAIRADRGKEETQYF.

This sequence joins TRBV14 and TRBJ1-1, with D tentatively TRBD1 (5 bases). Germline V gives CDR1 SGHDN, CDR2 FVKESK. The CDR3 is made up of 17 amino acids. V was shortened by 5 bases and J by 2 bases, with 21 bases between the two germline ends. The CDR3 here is CASSVEDIGIGNTEAFF. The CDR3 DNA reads TGTGCCAGCAGCGTAGAGGACATAGGGATAGGAAACACTGAAGCTTTCTTT.

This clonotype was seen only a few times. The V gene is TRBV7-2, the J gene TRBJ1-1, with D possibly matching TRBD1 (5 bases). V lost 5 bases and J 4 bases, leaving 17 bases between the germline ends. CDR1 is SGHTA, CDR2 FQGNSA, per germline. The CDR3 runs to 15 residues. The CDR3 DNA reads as TGTGCCAGCAGCCCGAGGGACCGGTTGGCCACTGAAGCTTTCTTT. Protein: CASSPRDRLATEAFF.

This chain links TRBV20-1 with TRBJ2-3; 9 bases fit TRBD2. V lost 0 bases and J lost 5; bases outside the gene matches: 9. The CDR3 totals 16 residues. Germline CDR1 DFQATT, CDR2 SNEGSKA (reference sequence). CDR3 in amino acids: CSAREWQAGGLDTQYF. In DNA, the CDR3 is TGCAGTGCTAGAGAGTGGCAAGCGGGAGGTTTAGATACGCAGTATTTT.

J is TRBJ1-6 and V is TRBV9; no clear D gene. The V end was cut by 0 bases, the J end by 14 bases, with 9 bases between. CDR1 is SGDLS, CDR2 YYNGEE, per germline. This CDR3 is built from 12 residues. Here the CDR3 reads CASSVDTASLHF. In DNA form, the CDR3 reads TGTGCCAGCAGCGTAGATACGGCATCCCTCCACTTT.

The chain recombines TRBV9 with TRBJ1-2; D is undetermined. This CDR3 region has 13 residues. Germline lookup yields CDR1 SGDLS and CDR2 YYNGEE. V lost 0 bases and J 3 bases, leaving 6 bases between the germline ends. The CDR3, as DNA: TGTGCCAGCAGCGTAGATCCGGACTATGGCTACACCTTC. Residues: CASSVDPDYGYTF.

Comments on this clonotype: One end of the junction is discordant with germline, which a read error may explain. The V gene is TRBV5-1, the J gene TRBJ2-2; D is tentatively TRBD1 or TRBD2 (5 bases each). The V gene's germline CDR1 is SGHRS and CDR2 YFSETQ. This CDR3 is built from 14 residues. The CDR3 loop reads CASGGSANTGELSF. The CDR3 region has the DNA TGCGCCAGTGGGGGTTCCGCGAACACCGGGGAGCTATCTTTT. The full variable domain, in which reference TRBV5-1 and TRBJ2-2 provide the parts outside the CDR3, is KAGVTQTPRYLIKTRGQQVTLSCSPISGHRSVSWYQQTPGQGLQFLFEYFSETQRNKGNFPGRFSGRQFSNSRSEMNVSTLELGDSALYLCASGGSANTGELSFGEGSRLTVL.

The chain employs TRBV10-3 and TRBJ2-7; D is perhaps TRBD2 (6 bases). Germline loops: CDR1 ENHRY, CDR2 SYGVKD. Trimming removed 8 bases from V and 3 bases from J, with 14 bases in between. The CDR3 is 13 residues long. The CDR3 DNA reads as TGTGCCATCGGGGGGTCAGGGTACTACGAGCAGTACTTC. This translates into CAIGGSGYYEQYF.